Presented here are 6 T cell receptor beta chains from one specimen sequenced in a study of T cell clonality in common variable immunodeficiency. Clones were sequenced by immunoSEQ multiplex PCR, and TCRdb holds only the in-frame ones, with some missing. The profile covers 60,000 to 75,000 clones, none occurring a single time. Sequenced: peripheral blood mononuclear cells. These receptor sequences come from a person between 18 and 75 years old in good health.

This clone was seen ten or more times. The CDR3 goes on 3 residues after the read ends, and that part is filled in from the germline J gene. This chain uses TRBV15 with TRBJ2-1, with 10 bases that match TRBD2. CDR1 is LNHNV and CDR2 is YYDKDF in the germline V gene (reference sequence). The CDR3 is 15 amino acids. With V trimmed by 3 bases and J by 8 bases, 7 bases remained unmatched. CDR3 in amino acids: CATSSRSSGSDEQFF. The CDR3 DNA, read in part, is TGTGCCACCAGCAGCCGGTCTAGCGGGAGCGATGAG.

Ten or more counts support this clone. The read stops 3 residues short of the end of the CDR3; the missing end is completed from the germline J gene. The V call is TRBV5-5, the J call TRBJ2-2; TRBD2 matches at 7 bases. This CDR3 has 15 amino acids. Germline V lookup: CDR1 SGHKS, CDR2 YYEKEE (reference sequence). Germline trimming cut 4 bases from V and 4 bases from J; bases unmatched to any gene: 7. CDR3 DNA, as far as it was read: TGTGCCAGCAGCCCCCGGGACTACATCACCGGGGAG. It yields the protein CASSPRDYITGE. The full CDR3 protein is CASSPRDYITGELFF.

This clone has a count of ten or more. An end of the junction differs from the germline gene, which may be a read error. CDR3 amino acids: CASSRSWPTGGLFF. Partial CDR3 DNA: TGTGCCAGCAGCCGATCGTGGCCCACCGGGGGG. The chain employs TRBV14 and TRBJ2-2; TRBD2 is a possible D gene (6 bases). The read halts 3 residues ahead of the CDR3 end, with the missing end drawn from the germline J gene. This CDR3 region has 14 residues. From germline, CDR1 is SGHDN and CDR2 FVKESK. Based on the CDR3 plus reference TRBV14 and TRBJ2-2, the full variable domain is EAGVTQFPSHSVIEKGQTVTLRCDPISGHDNLYWYRRVMGKEIKFLLHFVKESKQDESGMPNNRFLAERTGGTYSTLKVQPAELEDSGVYFCASSRSWPTGGLFFGEGSRLTVL.

This clone was picked up many times. The read ends 3 residues early relative to the CDR3; the germline J gene fills the gap. The V and J genes are TRBV5-1 and TRBJ2-2, with D maybe TRBD2 (7 bases). The CDR3 runs to 16 residues. V was cut by 0 bases and J by 7 bases, with 16 bases left in between. Germline lookup yields CDR1 SGHRS and CDR2 YFSETQ. CDR3 bases read: TGCGCCAGCAGCTTGGCCAACCGGGGGGCCGGCGGGGAG. Amino acids: CASSLANRGAGGE. In full, the CDR3 is CASSLANRGAGGELFF. Complete variable domain (other parts from reference TRBV5-1 and TRBJ2-2): KAGVTQTPRYLIKTRGQQVTLSCSPISGHRSVSWYQQTPGQGLQFLFEYFSETQRNKGNFPGRFSGRQFSNSRSEMNVSTLELGDSALYLCASSLANRGAGGELFFGEGSRLTVL.

The CDR3 here is CASSEFTGQATNEKLFF. CDR3 bases read: TGTGCCAGCAGTGAATTCACCGGACAGGCAACTAATGAAAAA. This rearrangement joins TRBV25-1 to TRBJ1-4; TRBD1 matches at 7 bases. The DNA ends 3 residues before the CDR3 does, and the rest of the CDR3 is filled in from the germline J gene. This CDR3 spans 17 amino acids. With V trimmed by 1 base and J by 0 bases, 5 bases remained unmatched. CDR1 and CDR2 from the germline V gene are MGHDK and SYGVNS.

This clone has ten or more counts. The observed sequence ends 3 residues before the CDR3 terminus, with the missing tail filled in from the germline J gene. The J gene is TRBJ1-5, the V gene TRBV20-1, with a tentative D call TRBD1 (6 bases). V was clipped by 8 bases and J by 1 base, with 12 bases between them. CDR1 and CDR2 from the germline V gene are DFQATT and SNEGSKA (reference sequence). There are 13 residues in the CDR3. The CDR3 DNA, read in part, is TGCAGTAAACAGGGACCGAGCAATCAGCCC. Protein sequence: CSKQGPSNQP. The CDR3, in full, reads CSKQGPSNQPQHF.